Below, one T cell receptor (beta chain) is given with its context. This record comes from a study of T cells in Graves' hyperthyroidism and ophthalmopathy. Amplification of TCR beta CDR3 regions used RNA as the template. When the TCR CDR3 underwent first-round RT-PCR, the HTBI primer set was used. TCRdb re-called the multiplex PCR reads through MiXCR, storing one row per CDR3 protein. The sample gives about 380,000 distinct CDR3 sequences, roughly 13% of which show up once; less than 25% is in the top ten. The CDR3 sequence is 14 residues long. Germline V gives CDR1 MNHEY, CDR2 SVGAGI. Trimming took off 2 bases at V and 7 bases at J, with 9 bases between the two ends.

This chain links TRBV6-5 with TRBJ1-6; D uncertain. Sequencing was carried out using blood. This clonotype was sampled from a man aged 30-40 years with Graves' hyperthyroidism that later progressed to Graves' ophthalmopathy. The CDR3 protein is CASSYERPNSPLHF. The CDR3, as DNA: TGTGCCAGCAGTTACGAACGGCCAAATTCACCCCTCCACTTT.